There are a few counts of the clone carrying this T cell receptor beta chain. The sample is drawn from a study of blood T cell repertoires in COVID-19. Turning to the study itself: Some COVID-19 samples were acute and others convalescent; all came from the United States, Italy and Spain. T cells, B-cell-depleted T cells, or PBMCs provided the cDNA or gDNA that served as material.

Germline assignment: CDR1 SQVTM and CDR2 ANQGSEA. With 5 bases clipped from V and 3 bases from J, the junction kept 13 bases outside the gene matches. This CDR3 spans 16 amino acids. Authors' data handling: Nucleated cell number was recorded as an estimate derived from reference gene primer amplification. Here immunoSEQ multiplex PCR was the method, and the copy in TCRdb shows in-frame clones only, minus some. That table is the source of V, J and clone size, and D and trimming were worked out from the DNA. The sample gives about 120,000 clones, 81% of which show up once; 10% is in the top ten. The specimen sequenced was peripheral blood. The V call is TRBV29-1, the J call TRBJ1-5, with 7 bases fitting TRBD1. This clonotype was obtained from a human donor in a cohort sampled during active COVID-19. The CDR3 DNA sequence: TGCAGCGTTACAGGGGACGCAAACTTCCCCAATCAGCCCCAGCATTTT. Translating it yields CSVTGDANFPNQPQHF.